Below, 29 T cell receptor beta chains from the same sample are listed, as sequenced in a study of regulatory T cells in long-lasting Graves disease (dated by TCRdb to the early 2020s). The meaning of the sample's time point label: newly diagnosed GD, antithyroid drugs for less than 3 months. For both TCR sequencing and RNA sequencing, RNA was extracted from PBMCs using TRIzol. The method was multiplex PCR. Data came from an Illumina HiSeq 4000. iRepertoire HTBI primers and Arm-PCR amplification of CDR3 regions were used to construct TCR beta libraries. In TCRdb, the public reads were trimmed at Q25 with fastp and aligned with MiXCR, with productive beta chains retained. Rows are combined by CDR3 protein, so each entry shows the most common genes and DNA. Recorded for this sample are 350,000 to 400,000 distinct CDR3 sequences; about 14% of them occurred a single time. 22% of the sample rests with the top ten.

Source: peripheral blood mononuclear cells (PBMCs), taken at new diagnosis, from a patient treated with antithyroid drugs. These receptors all stem from a female donor with Graves disease.

The chain couples TRBV6-2 or TRBV6-3 to TRBJ1-2, with D perhaps TRBD1 (5 bases). V shed 5 bases and J shed 0 bases, with 19 bases lying between them. The CDR3 is 17 amino acids. CDR1 and CDR2 (germline): MNHEY, SVGEGT. DNA of the CDR3: TGTGCCAGCAGTGAAGGGAGGACATATGGGACTAACTATGGCTACACCTTC. It specifies CASSEGRTYGTNYGYTF.

The chain has TRBV6-2 or TRBV6-3 and TRBJ1-6; D is undetermined. With 7 bases removed from V and 9 bases from J, the gap between germline ends came to 16 bases. There are 14 residues in the CDR3. CDR1 and CDR2 from the germline V gene are MNHEY and SVGEGT. The CDR3 region has the DNA TGTGCCAGCACCTACTGGGGTGGTGGTTCACCCCTCCACTTT. Translated: CASTYWGGGSPLHF.

This clonotype showed up many times. The J gene is TRBJ1-1, the V gene TRBV15; D is possibly TRBD1 (5 bases). Germline CDR1 and CDR2: LNHNV and YYDKDF (reference sequence). Between the trimmed V and J ends, which lost 0 bases and 4 bases, there was a span of 9 bases. This CDR3 contains 14 residues. This CDR3 is CATSRDRGVTEAFF. Written as DNA, the CDR3 is TGTGCCACCAGCAGAGATAGAGGGGTCACTGAAGCTTTCTTT.

In this sample, this clonotype turned up many times. The chain recombines TRBV27 with TRBJ1-5; 8 nucleotides match TRBD1. The CDR3 spans 16 residues. V trimming: 6 bases; J trimming: 1 base; junction bases outside the gene matches: 8. Looked up from germline, CDR1 is MNHEY and CDR2 is SMNVEV (reference sequence). In nucleotides, the CDR3 is TGTGCCAGCAGATTAACCGGACAGGGCAGCAATCAGCCCCAGCATTTT. Protein sequence: CASRLTGQGSNQPQHF.

The V gene is TRBV20-1, the J gene TRBJ1-2, with D unclear. Germline CDR1 and CDR2: DFQATT and SNEGSKA (reference sequence). The CDR3 totals 13 residues. Trimming shortened V by 5 bases and J by 2 bases, and 12 bases separated the two germline ends. CDR3 DNA sequence: TGCAGTGCTCGATTACAGCTGAACTATGGCTACACCTTC. It is translated as CSARLQLNYGYTF.

This clonotype was seen many times. The chain has TRBV3-1 and TRBJ1-1; D gene unclear. V shed 4 bases and J shed 3 bases, with 15 bases lying between them. CDR3 size: 15 residues. The germline CDR1 and CDR2 sequences are LGHDT and YNNKEL (reference sequence). CDR3 nucleotide sequence: TGTGCCAGCAGCCGCAATTCGGGGAGAGACACTGAAGCTTTCTTT. This gives the protein CASSRNSGRDTEAFF.

This clonotype has a count of ten or more. The genes are TRBV20-1 and TRBJ2-4; D is uncertain. CDR1 is DFQATT and CDR2 is SNEGSKA in the germline V gene (reference sequence). The CDR3 runs 13 residues. With 3 bases removed from V and 2 bases from J, the gap between germline ends came to 8 bases. The CDR3 DNA sequence: TGCAGTGCTAGCTGGCAGCCCAAAAACATTCAGTACTTC. It translates to CSASWQPKNIQYF.

The rearrangement joins TRBV5-1 to TRBJ1-1; the D is unclear. V lost 0 bases and J 0 bases, leaving 9 bases between the germline ends. The V gene's germline CDR1 is SGHRS and CDR2 YFSETQ. The CDR3 extends over 15 amino acids. The CDR3 sequence is CASSLGVGMNTEAFF. The CDR3 region has the DNA TGCGCCAGCAGCTTGGGAGTAGGGATGAACACTGAAGCTTTCTTT. The full variable domain, in which reference TRBV5-1 and TRBJ1-1 provide the parts outside the CDR3, is KAGVTQTPRYLIKTRGQQVTLSCSPISGHRSVSWYQQTPGQGLQFLFEYFSETQRNKGNFPGRFSGRQFSNSRSEMNVSTLELGDSALYLCASSLGVGMNTEAFFGQGTRLTVV.

This clonotype was recorded a few times. A much larger clone is a single base away; this may be a read error. The chain carries TRBV6-2 or TRBV6-3 and TRBJ2-1, with no clear D. The CDR3 is made up of 16 amino acids. Germline-derived CDR1 and CDR2 are MNHEY and SVGEGT. The CDR3 region is CASSFFSGVTYNKQFF. The CDR3 coding sequence is TGTGCCAGCAGTTTCTTTTCGGGTGTAACCTACAATAAGCAGTTCTTC.

In its sample, this clonotype was seen many times. This rearrangement joins TRBV6-2 or TRBV6-3 to TRBJ1-1, with D tentatively TRBD1 (5 bases). Germline CDR1 is MNHEY and CDR2 is SVGEGT. V was clipped by 6 bases and J by 11 bases, with 19 bases between them. The CDR3 consists of 13 residues. CDR3 sequence (DNA): TGTGCCAGCAGGGACCGGGACGGCCGTCGGGCTTTCTTT. This gives the protein CASRDRDGRRAFF.

This clonotype was seen a few times. A much more abundant neighbour one base away suggests this may be a read error. The chain is built from TRBV27 and TRBJ2-1; the D gene is possibly TRBD2 (6 bases). The DNA end lines up better with TRBJ2-7; the J call may be wrong. Germline assignment: CDR1 MNHEY and CDR2 SMNVEV (reference sequence). This CDR3 is 12 amino acids long. For the CDR3, the DNA is TGTGCCAGCAGTTTCGGGGGACGCGAGCAGTACTTC. This sequence encodes CASSFGGREQYF.

This clonotype was recorded many times. V gene TRBV6-2 or TRBV6-3 combines with J gene TRBJ1-2, with D tentatively TRBD1 (6 bases). CDR1 is MNHEY and CDR2 is SVGEGT in the germline V gene. V was shortened by 2 bases and J by 3 bases, with 13 bases between the two germline ends. CDR3 length: 15 residues. In nucleotides, the CDR3 is TGTGCCAGCAGTTACAGACAGGACCTTTACTATGGCTACACCTTC. Its protein is CASSYRQDLYYGYTF.

The chain employs TRBV29-1 and TRBJ2-1, with TRBD2 matching 9 bases. CDR1 is SQVTM and CDR2 is ANQGSEA in the germline V gene. This CDR3 spans 14 amino acids. Trimming at V came to 4 bases and at J to 9 bases, leaving 10 bases not matched to a gene. CDR3 region: CSVGPAGGPAEQFF. CDR3 DNA sequence: TGCAGCGTTGGCCCGGCGGGAGGGCCAGCTGAGCAGTTCTTC.

This clonotype was observed at least ten times. The chain is built from TRBV28 and TRBJ1-2, with 7 bases matching TRBD1. The germline V gene has CDR1 MDHEN and CDR2 SYDVKM. The CDR3 loop spans 13 amino acids. V was pared by 6 bases and J by 5 bases, with 6 bases of the junction left unmatched. The CDR3 sequence: CASSQDRVYGYTF. CDR3 coding DNA: TGTGCCAGCAGCCAAGACAGGGTATATGGCTACACCTTC.

This rearrangement joins TRBV30 to TRBJ1-2; tentatively, D is TRBD1 (6 bases). This CDR3 spans 14 amino acids. V was shortened by 3 bases and J by 0 bases, with 11 bases between the two germline ends. CDR1 and CDR2 (germline): GTSNPN, SVGIG (reference sequence). The CDR3 sequence: CAWSMGAPNYGYTF. The CDR3 DNA sequence: TGTGCCTGGAGCATGGGGGCGCCTAACTATGGCTACACCTTC.

This chain connects TRBV9 to TRBJ1-6, with D possibly matching TRBD1 (6 bases). The CDR3 contains 14 residues. Looked up from germline, CDR1 is SGDLS and CDR2 is YYNGEE. Between the trimmed V and J ends, which lost 1 base and 7 bases, there was a span of 9 bases. The CDR3 sequence: CASSVTQGNSPLHF. The CDR3, as DNA: TGTGCCAGCAGCGTAACCCAGGGGAATTCACCCCTCCACTTT. The variable domain in full, completed from reference TRBV9 and TRBJ1-6, reads DSGVTQTPKHLITATGQRVTLRCSPRSGDLSVYWYQQSLDQGLQFLIQYYNGEERAKGNILERFSAQQFPDLHSELNLSSLELGDSALYFCASSVTQGNSPLHFGNGTRLTVT.

CDR3 DNA sequence: TGTGCCAGCGCTGACCCTTCCGCATGGGCCAACGTCCTGACTTTC. It translates to CASADPSAWANVLTF. J is TRBJ2-6 and V is TRBV18; D remains unclear. The CDR3 covers 15 residues. CDR1 and CDR2 from the germline V gene are KGHSH and LQKENI. V dropped 8 bases and J dropped 5 bases, with 16 bases sitting between them.

This clonotype has ten or more counts. The chain carries TRBV6-1 and TRBJ2-6; D remains ambiguous. CDR3 length: 18 amino acids. The V and J ends lost 2 bases and 0 bases respectively, with 14 bases between them. Germline V lookup: CDR1 MNHNS, CDR2 SASEGT. The CDR3 DNA reads TGTGCCAGCAGTGAATATCTTGAGAGGTTCTCTGGGGCCAACGTCCTGACTTTC. Protein product: CASSEYLERFSGANVLTF.

This clonotype was seen repeatedly, ten times or more. The genes are TRBV20-1 and TRBJ2-7, with 7 bases aligning to TRBD1. V shed 8 bases and J 0 bases; nucleotides not matched to a gene: 4. This CDR3 is built from 12 residues. CDR1 and CDR2 from the germline V gene are DFQATT and SNEGSKA (reference sequence). The CDR3 reads CSLAGGSYEQYF. The DNA for the CDR3 is TGCAGTCTGGCAGGGGGCTCCTACGAGCAGTACTTC.

This clonotype showed up many times. The V call is TRBV5-1, the J call TRBJ2-1; D call uncertain. The length of the CDR3 is 14 residues. V was shortened by 4 bases and J by 5 bases, with 13 bases between the two germline ends. Germline CDR1 reads SGHRS; CDR2 reads YFSETQ. CDR3 nucleotide sequence: TGCGCCAGCAGCCGCCGAGCCGGCGACAATGAGCAGTTCTTC. This gives the protein CASSRRAGDNEQFF.

This clonotype occurred many times. The chain has TRBV2 and TRBJ1-5; possible D gene TRBD1, 6 bases. Germline-derived CDR1 and CDR2 are SNHLY and FYNNEI. This CDR3 is 12 amino acids long. Trimming stripped 6 bases from V and 7 bases from J, with 10 bases between. As DNA, the CDR3 is TGTGCCAGCAGACAGGGAGGCCAGCCCCAGCATTTT. Its translation: CASRQGGQPQHF.

The rearrangement uses TRBV29-1 and TRBJ1-1; 7 bases fit TRBD1. The CDR3 is 17 residues long. Trimming cost V 4 bases and J 1 base; bases outside gene matches: 15. Germline loops: CDR1 SQVTM, CDR2 ANQGSEA. DNA for the CDR3: TGCAGCGTTGCCCCGGGACAGCGGCGGGGTAGGAACACTGAAGCTTTCTTT. Protein product: CSVAPGQRRGRNTEAFF.

The chain joins TRBV6-1 to TRBJ2-1; no clear D gene. Germline assignment: CDR1 MNHNS and CDR2 SASEGT. CDR3 length: 12 residues. V gave up 3 bases and J gave up 5 bases, with 5 bases separating them. This chain's CDR3 is CASSDLHNEQFF. The CDR3 region has the DNA TGTGCCAGCAGTGACCTCCACAATGAGCAGTTCTTC.

This clonotype has more than one count but fewer than ten. A clone one base away is much larger, so this may be a read error. This chain links TRBV11-2 with TRBJ1-4; a weak D match, TRBD1 (6 bases). The CDR3 spans 16 residues. The germline V gene has CDR1 SGHAT and CDR2 FQNNGV. V was cut by 1 base and J by 5 bases, with 14 bases left in between. In DNA form, the CDR3 reads TGTGCCAGCAGCTTAGGACAGGCCCTACAAAATGAAAAACTGTTTTTT. Translation gives CASSLGQALQNEKLFF.

The table lists this clonotype with many counts. The chain has TRBV20-1 and TRBJ1-1; D remains ambiguous. Trimming removed 3 bases from V and 1 base from J, with 9 bases in between. The germline V gene encodes CDR1 DFQATT and CDR2 SNEGSKA (reference sequence). This CDR3 is built from 13 residues. The CDR3 loop is CSASPPTNTEAFF. The CDR3 nucleotides read TGCAGTGCTAGCCCCCCCACGAACACTGAAGCTTTCTTT.

A single count supports this clonotype. The chain employs TRBV27 and TRBJ2-1; 14 positions agree with TRBD2. The CDR3 is 16 residues long. Losses at the gene ends were 5 bases for V and 9 bases for J; bases not matched to a gene: 9. The germline V gene encodes CDR1 MNHEY and CDR2 SMNVEV (reference sequence). The CDR3 region is CASSRAGTSGSSEQFF. The CDR3 nucleotides read TGTGCCAGCAGTCGAGCCGGGACTAGCGGGAGTAGTGAGCAGTTCTTC.

The chain joins TRBV6-9 to TRBJ1-3; 7 bases are shared with TRBD1. The CDR3 sequence is 16 residues long. Per germline, CDR1 MNHGY and CDR2 SVAAGI. J lost 4 bases, V lost 3 bases, and 9 bases had no gene match. The DNA for the CDR3 is TGTGCCAGCAGTTACCTCCGGTGGGACAGAGGAAACACCATATATTTT. Translation: CASSYLRWDRGNTIYF.

The chain carries TRBV27 and TRBJ1-5; D gene uncertain. V lost 2 bases and J lost 4, with 9 bases in between. This CDR3 is built from 14 residues. The germline CDR1 and CDR2 sequences are MNHEY and SMNVEV (reference sequence). The CDR3 nucleotides read TGTGCCAGCAGTTTACACCCAGGAAATCAGCCCCAGCATTTT. This encodes CASSLHPGNQPQHF.

V usage is TRBV11-2 and J usage is TRBJ1-1; 8 bases align to TRBD1. Unmatched junction bases numbered 11, after V lost 2 bases and J lost 9 bases. In germline, CDR1 is SGHAT, CDR2 FQNNGV. This CDR3 is built from 15 residues. CDR3 DNA: TGTGCCAGCAGCTTATTTCAGGGGGCTGGTGGGCAAGCTTTCTTT. This encodes CASSLFQGAGGQAFF.